This paragraph reports one T cell receptor (beta chain). The sample comes from a study of cytomegalovirus exposure and HLA in healthy donors. The CDR3 length is 16 residues. The V gene's germline CDR1 is LNHDA and CDR2 SQIVND (reference sequence). The germline V and J ends were trimmed by 7 bases and 0 bases, with 18 bases remaining between them. Profiled with immunoSEQ multiplex PCR; TCRdb holds only in-frame clones, not every one. The sample records about 130,000 clones, about nine tenths being singletons. The origin of this receptor is a woman between 18 and 29 years old in good health and CMV-seronegative. Sequencing was done on a sample of PBMCs. V and J are TRBV19 and TRBJ1-1, with D unresolved. The chain's CDR3 is CASNYLPRGVNTEAFF. The CDR3 nucleotides read TGTGCCAGTAACTATCTACCCCGGGGAGTGAACACTGAAGCTTTCTTT.